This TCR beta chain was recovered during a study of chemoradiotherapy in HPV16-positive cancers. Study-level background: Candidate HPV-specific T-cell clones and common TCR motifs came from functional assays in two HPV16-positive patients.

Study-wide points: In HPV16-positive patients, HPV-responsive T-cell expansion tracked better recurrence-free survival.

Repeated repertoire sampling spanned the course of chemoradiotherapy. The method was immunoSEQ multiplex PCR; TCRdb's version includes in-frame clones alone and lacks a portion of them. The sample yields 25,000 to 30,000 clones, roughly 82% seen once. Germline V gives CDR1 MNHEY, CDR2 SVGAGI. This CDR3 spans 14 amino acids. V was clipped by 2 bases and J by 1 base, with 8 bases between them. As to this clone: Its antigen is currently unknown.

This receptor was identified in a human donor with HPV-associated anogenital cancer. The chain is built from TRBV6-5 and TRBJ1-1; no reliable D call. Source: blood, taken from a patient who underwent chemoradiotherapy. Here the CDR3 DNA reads TGTGCCAGCAGTTACAGATCCACGAACACTGAAGCTTTCTTT. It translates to CASSYRSTNTEAFF.